Below, one TCR beta chain is given with its context. This sample is drawn from a study of blood T cell repertoires in COVID-19. Study details: Acute and convalescent COVID-19 samples came from the United States, Italy and Spain.

Germline lookup yields CDR1 LGHNT and CDR2 FRNRAP. The CDR3 loop spans 16 amino acids. V lost 4 bases and J lost 5; bases outside the gene matches: 10. In the 2 weeks before study entry, exposed participants met a COVID-19 case, which was PCR-confirmed or clinician-diagnosed. Authors' methods: Amplifying reference gene primers gave estimates of nucleated cell counts. The method was immunoSEQ multiplex PCR; TCRdb's version includes in-frame clones alone and lacks a portion of them. Clonal size and the V and J genes are those of that table, whereas D and trimming came from the DNA. This sample yields approximately 150,000 clones, of which 65% to 85% are seen a single time; about 5.2% belongs to the top ten.

Sequenced input: PBMCs or T cells enriched from blood (not recorded which). The receptor was derived from a man between 65 and 85 years old who had been exposed to COVID-19. V gene TRBV12-5 combines with J gene TRBJ2-3, with 9 nucleotides matching TRBD1. CDR3 in amino acids: CASGWGTGTKRDTQYF. DNA of the CDR3: TGTGCTAGTGGTTGGGGGACAGGGACTAAAAGAGATACGCAGTATTTT.